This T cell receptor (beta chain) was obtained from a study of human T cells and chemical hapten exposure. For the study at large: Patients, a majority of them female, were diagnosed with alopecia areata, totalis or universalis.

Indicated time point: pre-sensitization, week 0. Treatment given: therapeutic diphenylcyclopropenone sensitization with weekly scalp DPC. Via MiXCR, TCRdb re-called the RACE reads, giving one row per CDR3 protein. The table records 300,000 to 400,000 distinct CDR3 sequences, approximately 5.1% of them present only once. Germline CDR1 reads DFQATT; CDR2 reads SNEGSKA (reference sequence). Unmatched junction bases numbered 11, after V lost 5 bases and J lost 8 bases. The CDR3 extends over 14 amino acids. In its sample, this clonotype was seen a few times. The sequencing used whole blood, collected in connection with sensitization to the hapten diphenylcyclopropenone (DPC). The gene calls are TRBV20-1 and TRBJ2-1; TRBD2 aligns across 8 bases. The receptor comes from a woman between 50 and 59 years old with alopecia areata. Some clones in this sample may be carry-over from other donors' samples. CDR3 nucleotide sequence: TGCAGTGCTGCCTTTACTAGCGGAGGGTATGAGCAGTTCTTC. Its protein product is CSAAFTSGGYEQFF.